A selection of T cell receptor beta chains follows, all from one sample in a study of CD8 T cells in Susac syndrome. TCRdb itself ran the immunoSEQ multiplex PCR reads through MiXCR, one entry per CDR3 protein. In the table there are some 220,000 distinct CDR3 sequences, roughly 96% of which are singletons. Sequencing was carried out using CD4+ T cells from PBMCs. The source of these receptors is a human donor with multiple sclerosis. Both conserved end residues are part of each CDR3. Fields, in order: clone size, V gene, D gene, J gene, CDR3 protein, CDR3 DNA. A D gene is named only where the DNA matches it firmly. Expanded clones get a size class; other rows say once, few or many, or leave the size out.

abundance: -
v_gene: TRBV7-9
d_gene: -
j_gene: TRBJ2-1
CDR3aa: CASSPFPNVPGDEQFF
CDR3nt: TGTGCCAGCAGCCCATTCCCAAATGTACCCGGGGATGAGCAGTTCTTC

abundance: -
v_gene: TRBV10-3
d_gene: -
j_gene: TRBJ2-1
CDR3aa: CAISKDYEQFF
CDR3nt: TGTGCCATCAGTAAGGACTATGAGCAGTTCTTC

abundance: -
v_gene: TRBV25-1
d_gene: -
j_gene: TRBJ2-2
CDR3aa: CASSWDMNTGELFF
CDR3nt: TGTGCCAGCAGTTGGGACATGAACACCGGGGAGCTGTTTTTT

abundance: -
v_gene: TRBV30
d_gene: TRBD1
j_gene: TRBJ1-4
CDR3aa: CAWSVRRRGGEKLFF
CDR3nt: TGTGCCTGGAGTGTTCGGCGCAGGGGGGGTGAAAAACTGTTTTTT

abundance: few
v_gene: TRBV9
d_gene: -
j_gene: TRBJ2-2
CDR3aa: CASSPPNTGELFF
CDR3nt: TGTGCCAGCAGCCCCCCCAACACCGGGGAGCTGTTTTTT

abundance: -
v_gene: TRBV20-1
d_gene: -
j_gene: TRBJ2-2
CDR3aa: CSAELVTAHGELFF
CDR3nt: TGCAGTGCGGAACTAGTAACAGCCCACGGGGAGCTGTTTTTT

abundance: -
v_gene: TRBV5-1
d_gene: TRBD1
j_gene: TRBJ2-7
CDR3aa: CASSLAWDRASYEQYF
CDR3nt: TGCGCCAGCAGCTTGGCCTGGGACAGGGCCTCCTACGAGCAGTACTTC

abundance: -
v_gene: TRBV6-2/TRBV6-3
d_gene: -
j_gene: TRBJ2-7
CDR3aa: CASSYSSGEQYF
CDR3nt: TGTGCCAGCAGTTACTCAAGCGGCGAGCAGTACTTC

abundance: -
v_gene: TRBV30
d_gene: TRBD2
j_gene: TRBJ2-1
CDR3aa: CAWSPGGRAYNEQFF
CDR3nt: TGTGCCTGGAGTCCTGGCGGGAGGGCCTACAATGAGCAGTTCTTC

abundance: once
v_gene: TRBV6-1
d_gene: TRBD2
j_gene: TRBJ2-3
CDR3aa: CASSPGLASADTQYF
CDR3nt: TGTGCCAGCAGTCCCGGACTAGCGAGCGCAGATACGCAGTATTTT

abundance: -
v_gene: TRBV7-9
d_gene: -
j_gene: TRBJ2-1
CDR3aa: CASSLVLRRDEQFF
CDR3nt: TGTGCCAGCAGCTTAGTTCTGAGGAGGGATGAGCAGTTCTTC

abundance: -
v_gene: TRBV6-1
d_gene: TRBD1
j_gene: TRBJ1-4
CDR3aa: CASSVQGVATNEKLFF
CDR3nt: TGTGCCAGCAGTGTACAGGGGGTCGCAACTAATGAAAAACTGTTTTTT